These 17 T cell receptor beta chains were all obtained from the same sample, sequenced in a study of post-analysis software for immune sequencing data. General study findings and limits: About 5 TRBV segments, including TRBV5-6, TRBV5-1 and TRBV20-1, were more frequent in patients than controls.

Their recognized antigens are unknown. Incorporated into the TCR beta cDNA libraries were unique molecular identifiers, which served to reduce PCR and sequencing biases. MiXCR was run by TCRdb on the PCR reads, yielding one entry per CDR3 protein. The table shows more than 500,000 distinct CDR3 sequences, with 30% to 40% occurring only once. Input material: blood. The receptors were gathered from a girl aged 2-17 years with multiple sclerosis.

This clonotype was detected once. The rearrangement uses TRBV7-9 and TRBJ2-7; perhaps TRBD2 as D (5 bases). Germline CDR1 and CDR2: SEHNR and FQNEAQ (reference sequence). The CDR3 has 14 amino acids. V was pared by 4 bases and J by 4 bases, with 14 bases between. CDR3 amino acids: CASSWGGSNYEQYF. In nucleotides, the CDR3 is TGTGCCAGCAGCTGGGGTGGGAGTAATTACGAGCAGTACTTC.

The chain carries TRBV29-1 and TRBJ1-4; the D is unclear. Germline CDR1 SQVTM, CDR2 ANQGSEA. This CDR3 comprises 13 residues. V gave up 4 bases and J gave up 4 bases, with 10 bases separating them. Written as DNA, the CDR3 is TGCAGCGTTGTAGGGCCAAATAATGAAAAACTGTTTTTT. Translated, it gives CSVVGPNNEKLFF.

CDR3 nucleotides: TGCGCCAGCAGCCGGTTAGTTGGGCAAGAGACCCAGTACTTC. Translating gives CASSRLVGQETQYF. The chain couples TRBV5-1 to TRBJ2-5; D is ambiguous. CDR1 SGHRS and CDR2 YFSETQ come from the germline V gene. Trimming stripped 4 bases from V and 2 bases from J, with 12 bases between. The CDR3 covers 14 residues.

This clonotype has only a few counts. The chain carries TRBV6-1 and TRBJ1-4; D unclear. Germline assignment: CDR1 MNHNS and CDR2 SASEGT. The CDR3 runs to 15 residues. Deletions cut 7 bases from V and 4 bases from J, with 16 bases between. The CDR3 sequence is CASTPGGHLNEKLFF. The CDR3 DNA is TGTGCCAGCACTCCGGGAGGGCATCTTAATGAAAAACTGTTTTTT.

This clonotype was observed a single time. The CDR3 sequence is CAISEELATPLHF. CDR3 bases: TGTGCCATCAGTGAAGAACTCGCGACACCCCTCCACTTT. This sequence joins TRBV10-3 and TRBJ1-6, with unresolved D. This CDR3 region has 13 residues. Trimming removed 3 bases from V and 11 bases from J, with 11 bases in between. CDR1 and CDR2 (germline): ENHRY, SYGVKD.

The CDR3 DNA sequence: TGTGCCAGCAGCCAAGATACGACTAGCGGGGGCTCTGGGGCCAACGTCCTGACTTTC. It codes for CASSQDTTSGGSGANVLTF. The rearrangement uses TRBV3-1 and TRBJ2-6; 12 nucleotides agree with TRBD2. The junction had 3 bases not matched to a gene; V was cut back by 0 bases and J by 0 bases. CDR3 length equals 19 residues. Germline V gives CDR1 LGHDT, CDR2 YNNKEL (reference sequence).

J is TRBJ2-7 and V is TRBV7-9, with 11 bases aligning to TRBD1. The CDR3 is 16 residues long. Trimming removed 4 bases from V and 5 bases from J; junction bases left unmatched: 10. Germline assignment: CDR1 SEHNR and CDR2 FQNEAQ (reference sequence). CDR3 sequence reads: CASSSWTGGTEHEQYF. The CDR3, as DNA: TGTGCCAGCAGCTCTTGGACAGGGGGCACAGAGCACGAGCAGTACTTC.

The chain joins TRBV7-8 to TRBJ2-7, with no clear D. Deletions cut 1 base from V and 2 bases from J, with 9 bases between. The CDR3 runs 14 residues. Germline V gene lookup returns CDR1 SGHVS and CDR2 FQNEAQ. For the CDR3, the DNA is TGTGCCAGCAGCTTAGGTTTAGGAACCTACGAGCAGTACTTC. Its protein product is CASSLGLGTYEQYF.

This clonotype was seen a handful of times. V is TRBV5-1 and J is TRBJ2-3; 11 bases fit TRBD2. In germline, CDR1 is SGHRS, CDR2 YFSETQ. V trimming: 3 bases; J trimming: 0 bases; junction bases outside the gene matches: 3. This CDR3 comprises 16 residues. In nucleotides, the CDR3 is TGCGCCAGCAGCTCCGGGACTAGCGGTAGCACAGATACGCAGTATTTT. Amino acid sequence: CASSSGTSGSTDTQYF.

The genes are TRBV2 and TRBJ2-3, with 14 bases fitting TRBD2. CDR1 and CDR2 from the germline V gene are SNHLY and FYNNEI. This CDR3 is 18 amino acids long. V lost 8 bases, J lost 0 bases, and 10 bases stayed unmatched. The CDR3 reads CASGTGLAGEKSTDTQYF. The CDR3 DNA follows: TGTGCCAGCGGAACGGGACTAGCGGGGGAGAAGAGCACAGATACGCAGTATTTT.

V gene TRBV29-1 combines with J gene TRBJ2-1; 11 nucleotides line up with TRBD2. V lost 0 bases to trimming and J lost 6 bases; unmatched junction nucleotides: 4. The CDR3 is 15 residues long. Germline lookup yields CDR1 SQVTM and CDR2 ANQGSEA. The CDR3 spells CSVEDGSGGANEQFF. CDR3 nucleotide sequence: TGCAGCGTTGAAGACGGTAGCGGGGGGGCCAATGAGCAGTTCTTC.

For the CDR3, the DNA is TGTGCCAGCAGCTTTGGACCGGTCAATCAGCCCCAGCATTTT. Its protein product is CASSFGPVNQPQHF. The chain couples TRBV7-9 to TRBJ1-5; D call uncertain. Deletions cut 3 bases from V and 3 bases from J, with 9 bases between. The CDR3 runs to 14 residues. The germline V gene has CDR1 SEHNR and CDR2 FQNEAQ (reference sequence).

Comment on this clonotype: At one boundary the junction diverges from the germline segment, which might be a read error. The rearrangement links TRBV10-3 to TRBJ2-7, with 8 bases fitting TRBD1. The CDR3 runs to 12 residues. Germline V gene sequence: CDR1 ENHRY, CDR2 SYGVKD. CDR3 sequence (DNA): TGTGCCTCGGGGACAGGTCCCTACGAGCGGTACTTC. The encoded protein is CASGTGPYERYF.

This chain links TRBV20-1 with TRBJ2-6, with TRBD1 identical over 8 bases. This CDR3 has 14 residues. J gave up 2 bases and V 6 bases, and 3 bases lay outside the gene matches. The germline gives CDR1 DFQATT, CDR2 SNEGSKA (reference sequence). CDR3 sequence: CSARQGTGANVLTF. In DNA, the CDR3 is TGCAGTGCGAGACAGGGGACTGGGGCCAACGTCCTGACTTTC.

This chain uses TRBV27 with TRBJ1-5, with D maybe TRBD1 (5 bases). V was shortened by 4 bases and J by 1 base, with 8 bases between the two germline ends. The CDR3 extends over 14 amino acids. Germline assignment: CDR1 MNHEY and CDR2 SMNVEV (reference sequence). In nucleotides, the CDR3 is TGTGCCAGCAGTTGGGGGAGGAGCAATCAGCCCCAGCATTTT. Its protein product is CASSWGRSNQPQHF.

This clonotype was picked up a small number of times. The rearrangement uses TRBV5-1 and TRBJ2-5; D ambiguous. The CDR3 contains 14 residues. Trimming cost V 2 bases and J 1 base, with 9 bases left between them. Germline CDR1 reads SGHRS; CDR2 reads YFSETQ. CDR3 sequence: CASSFERIQETQYF. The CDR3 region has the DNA TGCGCCAGCAGCTTTGAGAGGATCCAAGAGACCCAGTACTTC.

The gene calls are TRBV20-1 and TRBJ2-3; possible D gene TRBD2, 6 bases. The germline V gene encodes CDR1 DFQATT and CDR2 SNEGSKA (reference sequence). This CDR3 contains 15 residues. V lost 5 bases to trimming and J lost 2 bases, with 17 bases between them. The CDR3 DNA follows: TGCAGTGCTGGGCCGGGACTGGGCTTCACAGATACGCAGTATTTT. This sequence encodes CSAGPGLGFTDTQYF.